The 4 T cell receptor beta chains below all came from one sample that was sequenced in a study of T cells in women clearing cervical HPV infection. Using immunoSEQ multiplex PCR, the repertoire was profiled, and TCRdb retains in-frame clones only, with some absent. Its listing shows some 20,000 clones. Material for sequencing was blood buffy coat. The receptors stem from a woman between 18 and 70 years old with a cervical HPV16 infection that either progressed to CIN3+ or cleared (not recorded which).

On this clone itself: The CDR3 end falls 3 residues outside the read, so it is completed with the germline J gene. The rearrangement joins TRBV10-3 to TRBJ2-1; 8 bases agree with TRBD2. V was pared by 3 bases and J by 6 bases, with 7 bases of the junction left unmatched. The CDR3 loop spans 15 amino acids. Germline CDR1 reads ENHRY; CDR2 reads SYGVKD. The sequenced part of the CDR3 DNA is TGTGCCATCAGTGAAAGGGCGGGGGGAGCCAATGAG. Its translation is CAISERAGGANE. The whole CDR3 sequence is CAISERAGGANEQFF.

Details on this clone: The read terminates 3 residues ahead of where the CDR3 ends, so the germline J gene completes it. The chain links TRBV19 to TRBJ1-2; no clear D gene. Germline V lookup: CDR1 LNHDA, CDR2 SQIVND (reference sequence). The CDR3 is 14 amino acids. The part of the CDR3 DNA that was read is TGTGCCACATGCCTGGCGGGAGAGTCAGATACC. Protein product: CATCLAGESDT. The entire CDR3 protein reads CATCLAGESDTYTF.

Concerning this clone: The observed sequence ends 3 residues before the CDR3 terminus, with the missing tail filled in from the germline J gene. The chain employs TRBV7-6 and TRBJ2-3, with D tentatively TRBD1 (7 bases). The CDR3 is made up of 15 amino acids. Germline V gene data show CDR1 as SGHVS and CDR2 as FNYEAQ. The chain's CDR3 is CASSFFVEGGQPQYF. The CDR3 bases that were read are TGTGCCAGCAGCTTTTTCGTTGAGGGGGGACAGCCG.

As concerns this clone: The DNA ends 3 residues before the CDR3 does, and the rest of the CDR3 is filled in from the germline J gene. The chain joins TRBV2 to TRBJ1-5; D may be TRBD1 (5 bases). V lost 4 bases and J lost 7, with 14 bases in between. The CDR3 sequence is 14 residues long. Germline CDR1 SNHLY, CDR2 FYNNEI. Partial CDR3 DNA: TGTGCCAGCAGTGGACCCTTAGAGGGGCAGCCC. Protein: CASSGPLEGQP. The CDR3 as a whole reads CASSGPLEGQPQHF.